The 4 T cell receptor beta chains below all came from one sample that was sequenced in a study of T cell changes during pregnancy in multiple sclerosis. The table came from immunoSEQ multiplex PCR; TCRdb's copy has only in-frame clones and leaves some out. The sample gives about 40,000 clones, 90% to 95% of which show up once; over 0.95% is in the top ten. The starting material was peripheral blood, obtained before pregnancy. The origin of the receptors is a female donor with multiple sclerosis, enrolled in a pregnancy study.

The V call is TRBV28, the J call TRBJ2-1; D gene uncertain. V was pared by 3 bases and J by 3 bases, with 9 bases between. CDR1 MDHEN and CDR2 SYDVKM come from the germline V gene. The CDR3 extends over 14 amino acids. The CDR3 DNA reads TGTGCCAGCAGTTTTAGGCGGTTCTACAATGAGCAGTTCTTC. Encoded protein: CASSFRRFYNEQFF.

This sequence joins TRBV27 and TRBJ2-6; D may be TRBD2 (5 bases). The CDR3 loop spans 17 amino acids. Germline CDR1 is MNHEY and CDR2 is SMNVEV (reference sequence). With 0 bases removed from V and 0 bases from J, the gap between germline ends came to 9 bases. This chain's CDR3 is CASSLSFTSSGANVLTF. The CDR3 DNA sequence: TGTGCCAGCAGTTTATCTTTTACTAGCTCTGGGGCCAACGTCCTGACTTTC.

The chain links TRBV20-1 to TRBJ1-4; D ambiguous. This CDR3 has 11 residues. CDR1 DFQATT and CDR2 SNEGSKA come from the germline V gene (reference sequence). V lost 5 bases and J 7 bases, leaving 8 bases between the germline ends. The CDR3 DNA follows: TGCAGTGCTCGAAGAGGTGAAAAACTGTTTTTT. Its protein product is CSARRGEKLFF.

The chain combines TRBV18 with TRBJ2-1; 10 bases are a match to TRBD1. The germline gives CDR1 KGHSH, CDR2 LQKENI. J lost 5 bases, V lost 4 bases, and 2 bases had no gene match. The CDR3 contains 14 residues. CDR3 in DNA: TGTGCCAGCTCACGGGACAGGGGCCACAATGAGCAGTTCTTC. Translated: CASSRDRGHNEQFF. Based on the CDR3 plus reference TRBV18 and TRBJ2-1, the full variable domain is NAGVMQNPRHLVRRRGQEARLRCSPMKGHSHVYWYRQLPEEGLKFMVYLQKENIIDESGMPKERFSAEFPKEGPSILRIQQVVRGDSAAYFCASSRDRGHNEQFFGPGTRLTVL.